This T cell receptor (beta chain) was profiled in a study of T-cell memory formation after mild COVID-19. General study results and limits: Nothing showed for sure that second-wave clones peaking on day 37 were SARS-CoV-2 specific. Pre-infection memory held some responding clones, suggesting pre-existing cross-reactive T cells responded.

A word on this clonotype: The antigen remains unidentified.

Trimming took off 3 bases at V and 0 bases at J, with 14 bases between the two ends. This CDR3 contains 17 residues. CDR1 KGHDR and CDR2 SFDVKD come from the germline V gene. With constant-segment primers, 5'RACE yielded cDNA libraries of TCR alpha and TCR beta that carried sample barcodes and UMIs. TCRdb re-called the 5' RACE reads through MiXCR, storing one row per CDR3 protein. The sample consists of 450,000 to 650,000 distinct CDR3 sequences, roughly 18% of them appearing once. The TCR sequence derives from an adult woman who had mild COVID-19 (a few samples of this study predate the infection). Cell type and time point are not known. The specimen was PBMCs or a T cell subset sorted from them (not recorded which). The chain is built from TRBV24-1 and TRBJ1-5; the D gene is possibly TRBD1 (5 bases). CDR3 sequence reads: CATSDTGAGYSNQPQHF. The CDR3 nucleotides are TGTGCCACCAGTGATACCGGGGCAGGATATAGCAATCAGCCCCAGCATTTT.